This TCR beta chain appears in the sequencing data of a study of T cells in Graves' hyperthyroidism and ophthalmopathy. TCR beta CDR3 regions were amplified from RNA transcripts. Researchers ran a first-round RT-PCR on the TCR CDR3 using the HTBI primer set. TCRdb ran MiXCR on the multiplex PCR reads and lists one entry per CDR3 protein. Here the sample spans fewer than 400,000 distinct CDR3 sequences, more than 12% being singletons. This clonotype was seen more than once but under ten times. Active moderate-to-severe ophthalmopathy, Clinical Activity Score at least 3, NOSPECS at least 4, under 3 months' duration. CDR1 is LGHNA and CDR2 is YNFKEQ in the germline V gene. CDR3 length: 14 residues. Trimming took 1 base from V and 12 from J; bases not matched to a gene: 4.

This sequence joins TRBV4-2 and TRBJ2-1; 12 bases are shared with TRBD2. The clonotype was recovered from a man aged 45-60 years with Graves' ophthalmopathy. Sequencing used blood. CDR3 protein: CASSQASGRAGQFF. The CDR3 region has the DNA TGTGCCAGCAGCCAAGCTAGCGGGAGGGCCGGGCAGTTCTTC.